Sequencing of this T cell receptor beta chain was carried out in a study of Ad26.COV2.S vaccination and SARS-CoV-2 variants. Whole-study context: Intramuscular Ad26.COV2.S at 5x10^10 or 1x10^11 viral particles.

TCRdb's copy holds only in-frame clones and misses some; the assay was immunoSEQ multiplex PCR. The sample includes some 270,000 clones, roughly nine tenths of them seen just once. The treatment denotes: roughly 20 received Ad26.COV2.S at low or high dose, single or two shots; about 5 received placebo; per-sample allocation not given. Samples were taken on day 63 after the first vaccine or placebo injection. Vaccine was an Ad26 vector expressing Wuhan-strain SARS-CoV-2 spike. The CDR3 is made up of 13 amino acids. Looked up from germline, CDR1 is MNHEY and CDR2 is SVGEGT. Trimming cost V 2 bases and J 8 bases, with 13 bases left between them.

The chain couples TRBV6-2 or TRBV6-3 to TRBJ2-7, with a weak D call TRBD2 (6 bases). This TCR was recovered from a person between 18 and 65 years old who received the Ad26.COV2.S COVID-19 vaccine or a placebo. This material consisted of peripheral blood, taken in a trial of Ad26.COV2.S vaccine versus placebo. CDR3 protein: CASSYAGIPKQYV. The CDR3 DNA reads as TGTGCCAGCAGTTACGCGGGAATCCCTAAGCAGTACGTC.